The 6 T cell receptor beta chains listed next were all sequenced from one sample in a study of blood T cell repertoires in COVID-19. Clones were read by immunoSEQ multiplex PCR, and TCRdb kept only the in-frame ones, dropping some. The table records 68,000 or so clones, 86% of them present only once. Sequenced sample: peripheral blood. These receptors came from a man in his thirties or forties with acute or convalescent COVID-19.

The sample holds a few counts of this clone. The chain carries TRBV30 and TRBJ2-2; D is perhaps TRBD1 (5 bases). This CDR3 spans 12 amino acids. The germline gives CDR1 GTSNPN, CDR2 SVGIG (reference sequence). The V end lost 6 bases, the J end lost 6 bases, and 11 bases lay between the germline ends. CDR3 bases: TGTGCCTGTACAGGCCTACCCGGGGAGCTGTTTTTT. This codes for CACTGLPGELFF.

On this clone: Other nucleotide sequences from this sample produce the same CDR3. The genes are TRBV11-3 and TRBJ2-2; 8 positions match TRBD2. CDR3 length equals 14 residues. The germline CDR1 and CDR2 sequences are SGHNT and YENEEA. The J segment lost 5 bases and the V segment lost 1 base, leaving 0 bases of the junction unmatched. DNA of the CDR3: TGTGCCAGCAGCTTAGCGGGAGGGACCGGGGAGCTGTTTTTT. It translates to CASSLAGGTGELFF. Supplemented by reference TRBV11-3 and TRBJ2-2, the full variable domain reads EAGVVQSPRYKIIEKKQPVAFWCNPISGHNTLYWYLQNLGQGPELLIRYENEEAVDDSQLPKDRFSAERLKGVDSTLKIQPAELGDSAVYLCASSLAGGTGELFFGEGSRLTVL.

The genes are TRBV28 and TRBJ1-2; tentative D call: TRBD1 (5 bases). Germline V gene lookup returns CDR1 MDHEN and CDR2 SYDVKM. V was clipped by 4 bases and J by 5 bases, with 8 bases between them. CDR3 length equals 12 residues. Here the CDR3 reads CASSWGLYGYTF. CDR3 in DNA: TGTGCCAGCAGTTGGGGCCTTTATGGCTACACCTTC.

As regards this clone: Its ends do not fully match the called genes, so a read error is possible. V gene TRBV6-1 combines with J gene TRBJ1-1, with D maybe TRBD1 (6 bases). The CDR3 sequence is 13 residues long. CDR1 and CDR2 from the germline V gene are MNHNS and SASEGT. The DNA for the CDR3 is TGTGCCAGCCGTGAAACAGGGTACACTGAAGCTTTCTTT. It is translated as CASRETGYTEAFF.

This chain uses TRBV28 with TRBJ2-4, with 8 positions matching TRBD2. The CDR3 extends over 15 amino acids. Germline values: CDR1 MDHEN, CDR2 SYDVKM. V dropped 8 bases and J dropped 1; count of bases not matched to a gene: 7. DNA of the CDR3: TGTGCCAGCGCGGGGGGCTATTGGGCCAAAAACATTCAGTACTTC. Its translation is CASAGGYWAKNIQYF.

This clone was seen just once. The chain joins TRBV6-6 to TRBJ2-3, with D perhaps matching TRBD2 (6 bases). This CDR3 contains 13 residues. V shed 8 bases and J shed 6 bases, with 15 bases lying between them. Germline V gene lookup returns CDR1 MNHNY and CDR2 SVGAGI (reference sequence). The CDR3 DNA sequence: TGTGCCAGCTGGGACTCCGCATCTGATACGCAGTATTTT. This gives the protein CASWDSASDTQYF.